This entry lists 21 T cell receptor beta chains sequenced from one sample in a study of response to subunit inactivated influenza vaccine. From the RT-PCR reads, TCRdb called clonotypes with MiXCR, one entry per CDR3 protein. The sample includes under 200,000 distinct CDR3 sequences, about 10% of them seen just once. The material was CD8+ T cells sorted from PBMCs, obtained less than 30 months after vaccination. Receptors originate from a man between 50 and 69 years old who received an inactivated influenza vaccine.

This clonotype has at least ten counts. V is TRBV28 and J is TRBJ2-7, with D uncertain. V dropped 2 bases and J dropped 3 bases, with 8 bases sitting between them. Germline lookup yields CDR1 MDHEN and CDR2 SYDVKM. This CDR3 region has 13 residues. The CDR3 sequence is CASSLPANYEQYF. CDR3 bases: TGTGCCAGCAGTTTACCCGCAAACTACGAGCAGTACTTC.

Only a few counts were recorded for this clonotype. The chain combines TRBV6-2 or TRBV6-3 with TRBJ2-3; 8 nucleotides line up with TRBD2. The germline CDR1 and CDR2 sequences are MNHEY and SVGEGT. V lost 2 bases and J lost 1; bases outside the gene matches: 5. The CDR3 runs to 16 residues. In DNA form, the CDR3 reads TGTGCCAGCAGTTACGTTTTGCGGGAGGGCACAGATACGCAGTATTTT. This translates into CASSYVLREGTDTQYF.

This clonotype was detected a few times. This chain uses TRBV7-2 with TRBJ1-5, with a weak D call TRBD1 (5 bases). The germline V gene encodes CDR1 SGHTA and CDR2 FQGNSA. Trimming stripped 1 base from V and 7 bases from J, with 14 bases between. The CDR3 sequence is 15 residues long. The CDR3 DNA is TGTGCCAGCAGCTTAGGCTCGGGGGGGTGGCAGCCCCAGCATTTT. Protein sequence: CASSLGSGGWQPQHF. Based on the CDR3 plus reference TRBV7-2 and TRBJ1-5, the full variable domain is GAGVSQSPSNKVTEKGKDVELRCDPISGHTALYWYRQSLGQGLEFLIYFQGNSAPDKSGLPSDRFSAERTGGSVSTLTIQRTQQEDSAVYLCASSLGSGGWQPQHFGDGTRLSIL.

This clonotype was counted only a few times. The chain employs TRBV4-3 and TRBJ2-7; no reliable D call. Trimming took 0 bases from V and 2 from J, leaving 8 bases between them. The CDR3 length is 14 residues. CDR1 and CDR2 from the germline V gene are LGHNA and YSLEER. The CDR3 nucleotides read TGCGCCAGCAGCCAAGATTGGGTAGCCTACGAGCAGTACTTC. Translated, it gives CASSQDWVAYEQYF.

This clonotype was counted only a few times. The CDR3 sequence is CASSQGPYNSPLHF. CDR3 nucleotide sequence: TGTGCCAGCAGCCAGGGACCGTATAATTCACCCCTCCACTTT. The V call is TRBV7-6, the J call TRBJ1-6; possible D gene TRBD1, 5 bases. Trimming removed 5 bases at V and 4 bases at J, with 9 bases between. The CDR3 length is 14 residues. Germline loops: CDR1 SGHVS, CDR2 FNYEAQ.

This clonotype was detected only a few times. The CDR3 loop reads CASSFHREETQYF. The CDR3 coding sequence is TGTGCCAGCAGTTTTCACAGGGAGGAGACCCAGTACTTC. The chain uses TRBV12-3 or TRBV12-4 and TRBJ2-5; D is perhaps TRBD1 (6 bases). Trimming removed 3 bases from V and 5 bases from J, with 10 bases in between. The CDR3 totals 13 residues.

This chain links TRBV25-1 with TRBJ1-3; weak D call: TRBD1 (5 bases). The ends were cut back, 3 bases at V and 7 bases at J, with 19 bases in the middle. The CDR3 consists of 16 residues. Germline lookup yields CDR1 MGHDK and CDR2 SYGVNS. CDR3 bases: TGTGCCAGCAGTGAGATGGGGCCGGTTGATTGGAACACCATATATTTT. It codes for CASSEMGPVDWNTIYF.

The J gene is TRBJ2-1, the V gene TRBV7-2; possibly TRBD2 for D (6 bases). V shed 0 bases and J shed 2 bases, with 8 bases lying between them. The CDR3 spans 15 residues. The V gene's germline CDR1 is SGHTA and CDR2 FQGNSA. DNA for the CDR3: TGTGCCAGCAGCTTAGCCGGGACTGCCTACAATGAGCAGTTCTTC. It encodes CASSLAGTAYNEQFF.

This clonotype was picked up a small number of times. The chain has TRBV5-8 and TRBJ1-1; D is unresolved. This CDR3 contains 12 residues. Looked up from germline, CDR1 is SGHTS and CDR2 is YDEGEE. The V gene lost 2 bases and the J gene lost 5 bases, with 7 bases spanning the gap. The CDR3 DNA reads as TGTGCCAGCAGCTTACCCGGGACTGAAGCTTTCTTT. This codes for CASSLPGTEAFF.

V and J are TRBV9 and TRBJ2-1; TRBD2 might be the D (7 bases). The CDR3 loop spans 16 amino acids. Germline CDR1 SGDLS, CDR2 YYNGEE. V dropped 4 bases and J dropped 2 bases, with 16 bases sitting between them. This chain's CDR3 is CASSRGGGAAYNEQFF. Written as DNA, the CDR3 is TGTGCCAGCAGCCGAGGCGGGGGCGCCGCCTACAATGAGCAGTTCTTC.

There are many counts of this clonotype. The chain carries TRBV12-3 or TRBV12-4 and TRBJ1-1; no definite D call. V dropped 6 bases and J dropped 5 bases, with 10 bases sitting between them. CDR3 size: 12 residues. The CDR3 DNA follows: TGTGCCAGCAGCGTCGGTAGGACTGAAGCTTTCTTT. Protein product: CASSVGRTEAFF.

This clonotype was counted only a few times. The chain carries TRBV29-1 and TRBJ2-1, with 15 bases aligning to TRBD2. Germline CDR1 reads SQVTM; CDR2 reads ANQGSEA. The CDR3 sequence is 14 residues long. Losses at the gene ends were 7 bases for V and 5 bases for J; bases not matched to a gene: 3. CDR3 nucleotide sequence: TGCAGCGCCGGACTAGCGGGGGGGCACAATGAGCAGTTCTTC. This encodes CSAGLAGGHNEQFF.

This chain uses TRBV4-3 with TRBJ2-7; D unresolved. V was cut by 0 bases and J by 0 bases, with 15 bases left in between. This CDR3 has 17 amino acids. CDR1 is LGHNA, CDR2 YSLEER, per germline. The CDR3 is CASSQELWQLSSYEQYF. The CDR3, as DNA: TGCGCCAGCAGCCAAGAACTCTGGCAGCTCAGCTCCTACGAGCAGTACTTC.

The table lists this clonotype with a few counts. J is TRBJ1-1 and V is TRBV27; no reliable D call. V was trimmed by 5 bases and J by 1 base, leaving 8 bases between them. Germline V lookup: CDR1 MNHEY, CDR2 SMNVEV (reference sequence). CDR3 length: 13 amino acids. CDR3 in amino acids: CASSDLGNTEAFF. CDR3 bases: TGTGCCAGCAGTGACCTCGGGAACACTGAAGCTTTCTTT.

This clonotype appeared many times. This chain joins TRBV7-9 and TRBJ2-7, with 10 positions matching TRBD1. The V and J ends lost 8 bases and 3 bases, in that order; junction bases with no gene match: 4. CDR1 is SEHNR, CDR2 FQNEAQ, per germline (reference sequence). The CDR3 runs to 13 residues. The CDR3 reads CASGTGEYYEQYF. The CDR3 DNA is TGTGCCAGCGGGACAGGGGAATACTACGAGCAGTACTTC.

This clonotype was observed a few times. The chain couples TRBV12-3 or TRBV12-4 to TRBJ2-2; TRBD2 matches 14 bases. Trimming cost V 2 bases and J 6 bases; bases outside gene matches: 2. CDR3 length: 16 residues. For the CDR3, the DNA is TGTGCCAGCAGTTTACCGGGACTAGCGGGAGCCGGGGAGCTGTTTTTT. Translated, it gives CASSLPGLAGAGELFF.

This clonotype was counted between two and nine times. The V gene is TRBV10-3, the J gene TRBJ2-1, with 10 bases aligning to TRBD1. Germline lookup yields CDR1 ENHRY and CDR2 SYGVKD. V dropped 0 bases and J dropped 4; count of bases not matched to a gene: 3. CDR3 length equals 16 residues. The CDR3 loop is CAISESGQGGYNEQFF. In nucleotides, the CDR3 is TGTGCCATCAGTGAGTCAGGACAGGGGGGATACAATGAGCAGTTCTTC.

The chain uses TRBV11-2 and TRBJ2-3; tentative D call: TRBD1 (6 bases). Looked up from germline, CDR1 is SGHAT and CDR2 is FQNNGV. V lost 4 bases, J lost 5 bases, and 16 bases lay in between. The CDR3 runs to 15 residues. The chain's CDR3 is CASSSDSGWGDTQYF. Written as DNA, the CDR3 is TGTGCCAGCAGCTCGGACAGTGGATGGGGAGATACGCAGTATTTT. The full variable domain, in which reference TRBV11-2 and TRBJ2-3 provide the parts outside the CDR3, is EAGVAQSPRYKIIEKRQSVAFWCNPISGHATLYWYQQILGQGPKLLIQFQNNGVVDDSQLPKDRFSAERLKGVDSTLKIQPAKLEDSAVYLCASSSDSGWGDTQYFGPGTRLTVL.

The chain couples TRBV20-1 to TRBJ2-3; 13 nucleotides match TRBD2. CDR3 length equals 19 residues. Germline V CDR1 and CDR2: DFQATT, SNEGSKA (reference sequence). V was pared by 3 bases and J by 0 bases, with 12 bases of the junction left unmatched. CDR3 sequence: CSARPGLAGVYASTDTQYF. The CDR3, as DNA: TGCAGTGCTAGGCCTGGACTAGCGGGGGTATACGCTAGCACAGATACGCAGTATTTT.

The chain is built from TRBV27 and TRBJ1-1; D gene ambiguous. V dropped 5 bases and J dropped 11 bases, with 21 bases sitting between them. The CDR3 runs 14 residues. CDR1 MNHEY and CDR2 SMNVEV come from the germline V gene (reference sequence). Here the CDR3 reads CASSKHIDLQTAFF. Written as DNA, the CDR3 is TGTGCCAGCAGTAAACACATTGACTTACAGACGGCTTTCTTT.

This rearrangement joins TRBV9 to TRBJ2-3; the D gene is possibly TRBD1 (5 bases). Germline CDR1 reads SGDLS; CDR2 reads YYNGEE. The ends were cut back, 2 bases at V and 0 bases at J, with 13 bases in the middle. The CDR3 totals 16 residues. CDR3: CASSVGLGVSTDTQYF. Here the CDR3 DNA reads TGTGCCAGCAGCGTCGGTCTAGGGGTTAGCACAGATACGCAGTATTTT.